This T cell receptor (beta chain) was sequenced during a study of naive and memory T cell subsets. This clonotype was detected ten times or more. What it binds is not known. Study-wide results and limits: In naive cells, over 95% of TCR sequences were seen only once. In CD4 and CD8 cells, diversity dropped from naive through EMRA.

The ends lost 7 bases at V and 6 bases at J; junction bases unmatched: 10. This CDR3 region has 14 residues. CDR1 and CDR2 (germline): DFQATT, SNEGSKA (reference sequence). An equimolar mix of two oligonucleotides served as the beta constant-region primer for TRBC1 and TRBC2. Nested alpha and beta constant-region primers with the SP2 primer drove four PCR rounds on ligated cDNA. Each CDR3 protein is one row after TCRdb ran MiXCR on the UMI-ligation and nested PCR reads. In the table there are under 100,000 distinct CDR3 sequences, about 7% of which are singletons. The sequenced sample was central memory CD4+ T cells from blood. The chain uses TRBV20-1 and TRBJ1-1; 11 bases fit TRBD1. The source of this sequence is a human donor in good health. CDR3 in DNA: TGCAGTGTAGAAGGGTGGGACAGGGGGGCTGAAGCTTTCTTT. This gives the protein CSVEGWDRGAEAFF.